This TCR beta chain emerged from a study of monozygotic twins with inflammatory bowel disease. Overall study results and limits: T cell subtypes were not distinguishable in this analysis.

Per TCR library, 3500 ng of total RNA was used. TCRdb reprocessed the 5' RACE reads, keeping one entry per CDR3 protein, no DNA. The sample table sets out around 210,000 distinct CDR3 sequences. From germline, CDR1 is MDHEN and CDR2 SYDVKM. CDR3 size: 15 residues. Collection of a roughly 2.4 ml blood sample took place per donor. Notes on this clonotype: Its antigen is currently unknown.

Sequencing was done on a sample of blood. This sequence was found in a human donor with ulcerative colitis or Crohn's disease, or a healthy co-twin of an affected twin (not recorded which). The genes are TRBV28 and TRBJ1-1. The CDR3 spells CASSLRLLLNTEAFF.